The present TCR beta chain was sequenced within a study of blood T cell repertoires in COVID-19. Germline-derived CDR1 and CDR2 are SGHTA and FQGNSA. Trimming removed 4 bases at V and 4 bases at J, with 13 bases between. The CDR3 extends over 15 amino acids. Methods used by the authors: It was from reference gene primer amplification that nucleated cell counts were estimated. Sequenced by immunoSEQ multiplex PCR; TCRdb stores in-frame clones only, minus some. Clonal size and the V and J genes are those of that table, whereas D and trimming came from the DNA. The sample holds around 100,000 clones, around 88% seen once. This clone was detected once.

The sequence was collected from a human donor in a cohort sampled during active COVID-19. Material for sequencing was peripheral blood. The chain carries TRBV7-2 and TRBJ2-2, with a tentative D call TRBD1 (5 bases). In DNA, the CDR3 is TGTGCCAGCAGCTCAGTCGCAGGGCGCACCGGGGAGCTGTTTTTT. Translated, it gives CASSSVAGRTGELFF.